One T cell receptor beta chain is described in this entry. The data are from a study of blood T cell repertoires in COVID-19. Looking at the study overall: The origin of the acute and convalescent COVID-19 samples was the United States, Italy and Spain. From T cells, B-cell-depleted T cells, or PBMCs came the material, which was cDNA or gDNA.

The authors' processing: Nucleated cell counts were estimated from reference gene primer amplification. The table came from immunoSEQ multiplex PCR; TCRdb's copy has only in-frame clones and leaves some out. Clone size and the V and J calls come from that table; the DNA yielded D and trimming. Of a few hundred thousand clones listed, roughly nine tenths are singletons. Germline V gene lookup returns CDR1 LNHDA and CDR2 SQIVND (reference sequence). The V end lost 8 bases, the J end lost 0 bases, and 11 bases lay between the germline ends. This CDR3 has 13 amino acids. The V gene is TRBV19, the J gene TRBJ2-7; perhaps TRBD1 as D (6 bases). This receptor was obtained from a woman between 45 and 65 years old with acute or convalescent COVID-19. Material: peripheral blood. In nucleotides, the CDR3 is TGTGCCAGTCAAGGGACACTCTCCTACGAGCAGTACTTC. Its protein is CASQGTLSYEQYF.